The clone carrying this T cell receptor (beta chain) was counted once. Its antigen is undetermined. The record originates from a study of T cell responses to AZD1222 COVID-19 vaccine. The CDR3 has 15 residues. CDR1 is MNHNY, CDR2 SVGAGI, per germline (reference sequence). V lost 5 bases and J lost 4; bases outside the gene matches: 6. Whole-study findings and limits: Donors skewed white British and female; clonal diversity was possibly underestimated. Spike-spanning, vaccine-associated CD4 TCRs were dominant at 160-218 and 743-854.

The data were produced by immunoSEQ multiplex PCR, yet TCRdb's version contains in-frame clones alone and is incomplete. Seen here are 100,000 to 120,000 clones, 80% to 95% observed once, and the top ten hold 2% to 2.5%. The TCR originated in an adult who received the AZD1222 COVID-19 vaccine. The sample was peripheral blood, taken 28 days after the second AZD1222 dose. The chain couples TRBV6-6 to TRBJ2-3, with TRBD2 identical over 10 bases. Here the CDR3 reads CASSTPGTSADTQYF. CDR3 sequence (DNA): TGTGCCAGCAGTACTCCCGGGACTAGCGCAGATACGCAGTATTTT.